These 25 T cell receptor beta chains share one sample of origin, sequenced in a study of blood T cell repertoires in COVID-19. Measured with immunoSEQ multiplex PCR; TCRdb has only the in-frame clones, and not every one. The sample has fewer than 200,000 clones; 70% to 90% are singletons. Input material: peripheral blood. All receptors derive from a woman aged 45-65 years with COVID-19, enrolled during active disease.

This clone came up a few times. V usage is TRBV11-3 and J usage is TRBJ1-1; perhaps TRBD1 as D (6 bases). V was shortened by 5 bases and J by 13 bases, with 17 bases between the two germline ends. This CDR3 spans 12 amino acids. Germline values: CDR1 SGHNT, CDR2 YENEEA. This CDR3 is CASSPDSYTGFF. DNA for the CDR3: TGTGCCAGCAGCCCGGACAGTTATACGGGTTTCTTT.

CDR3 protein: CASSQTSGGAGETQYF. The CDR3 DNA follows: TGTGCCAGCAGCCAGACTAGCGGGGGGGCCGGAGAGACCCAGTACTTC. The chain is built from TRBV9 and TRBJ2-5, with 14 bases lining up with TRBD2. This CDR3 region has 16 residues. CDR1 SGDLS and CDR2 YYNGEE come from the germline V gene. V lost 4 bases and J lost 4; bases outside the gene matches: 6.

The CDR3 bases are TGTGCCAGCAGCTTAGCGGGGAGGAACACCGGGGAGCTGTTTTTT. Encoded protein: CASSLAGRNTGELFF. The V call is TRBV7-9, the J call TRBJ2-2, with TRBD2 as a possible D gene (5 bases). Germline loops: CDR1 SEHNR, CDR2 FQNEAQ (reference sequence). CDR3 length: 15 amino acids. The V gene lost 0 bases and the J gene lost 1 base, with 6 bases spanning the gap.

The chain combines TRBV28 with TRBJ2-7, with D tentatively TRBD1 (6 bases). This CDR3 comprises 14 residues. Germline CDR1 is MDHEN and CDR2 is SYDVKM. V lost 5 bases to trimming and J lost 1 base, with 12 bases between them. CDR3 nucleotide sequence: TGTGCCAGCAGTGCCCAGGGGAAATCCTACGAGCAGTACTTC. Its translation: CASSAQGKSYEQYF.

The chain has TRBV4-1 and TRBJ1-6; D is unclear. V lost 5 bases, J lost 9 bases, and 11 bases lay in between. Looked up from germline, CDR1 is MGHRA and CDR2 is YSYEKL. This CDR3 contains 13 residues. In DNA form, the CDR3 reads TGCGCCAGCAGCGTGGGAGGGAGTTCACCCCTCCACTTT. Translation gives CASSVGGSSPLHF.

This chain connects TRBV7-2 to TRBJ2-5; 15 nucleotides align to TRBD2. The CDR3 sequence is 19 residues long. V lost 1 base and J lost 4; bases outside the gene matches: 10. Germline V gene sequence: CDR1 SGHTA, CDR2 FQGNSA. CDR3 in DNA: TGTGCCAGCAGCTTAGGGCGGACTAGCGGGGGGGGAAGTAGAGAGACCCAGTACTTC. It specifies CASSLGRTSGGGSRETQYF.

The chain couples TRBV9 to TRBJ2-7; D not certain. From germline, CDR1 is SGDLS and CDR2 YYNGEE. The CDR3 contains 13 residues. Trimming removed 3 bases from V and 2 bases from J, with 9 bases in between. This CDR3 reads CASSARDTYEQYF. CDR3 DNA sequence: TGTGCCAGCAGCGCAAGAGACACCTACGAGCAGTACTTC. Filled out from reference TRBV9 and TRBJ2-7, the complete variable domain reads DSGVTQTPKHLITATGQRVTLRCSPRSGDLSVYWYQQSLDQGLQFLIQYYNGEERAKGNILERFSAQQFPDLHSELNLSSLELGDSALYFCASSARDTYEQYFGPGTRLTVT.

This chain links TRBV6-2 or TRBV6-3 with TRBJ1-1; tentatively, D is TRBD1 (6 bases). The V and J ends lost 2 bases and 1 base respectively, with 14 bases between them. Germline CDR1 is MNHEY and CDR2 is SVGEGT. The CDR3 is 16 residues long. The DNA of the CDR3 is TGTGCCAGCAGTTACCCGCGACAGGCGGGGAACACTGAAGCTTTCTTT. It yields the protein CASSYPRQAGNTEAFF.

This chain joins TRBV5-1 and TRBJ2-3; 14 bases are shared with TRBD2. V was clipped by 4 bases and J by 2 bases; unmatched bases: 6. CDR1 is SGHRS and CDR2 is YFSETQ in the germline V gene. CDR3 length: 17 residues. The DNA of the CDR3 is TGCGCCAGCAGCGCCCCGACTAGCGGGGGGGCCACAGATACGCAGTATTTT. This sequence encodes CASSAPTSGGATDTQYF.

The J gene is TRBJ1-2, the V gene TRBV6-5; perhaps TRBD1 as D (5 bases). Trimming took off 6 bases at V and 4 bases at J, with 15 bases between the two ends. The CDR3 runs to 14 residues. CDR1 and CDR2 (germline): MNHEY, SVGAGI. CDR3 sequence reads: CASRTAGNRYGYTF. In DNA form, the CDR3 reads TGTGCCAGCAGGACTGCAGGGAATCGCTATGGCTACACCTTC.

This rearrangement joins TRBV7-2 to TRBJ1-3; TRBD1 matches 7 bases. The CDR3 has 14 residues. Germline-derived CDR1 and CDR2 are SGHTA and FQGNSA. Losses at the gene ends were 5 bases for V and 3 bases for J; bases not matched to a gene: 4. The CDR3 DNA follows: TGTGCCAGCAGCCCTACAGGGGTTGGAAACACCATATATTTT. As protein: CASSPTGVGNTIYF.

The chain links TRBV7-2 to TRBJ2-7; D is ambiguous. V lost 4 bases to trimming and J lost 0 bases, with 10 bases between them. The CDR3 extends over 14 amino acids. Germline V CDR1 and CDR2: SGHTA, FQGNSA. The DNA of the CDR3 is TGTGCCAGCAGCTCCCGGGTCCTCTCCTACGAGCAGTACTTC. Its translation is CASSSRVLSYEQYF.

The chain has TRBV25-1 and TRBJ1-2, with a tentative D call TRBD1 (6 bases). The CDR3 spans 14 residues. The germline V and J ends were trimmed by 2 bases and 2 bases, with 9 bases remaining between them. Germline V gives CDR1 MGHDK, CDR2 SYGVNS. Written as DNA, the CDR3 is TGTGCCAGCAGTGAAGGGCAGGGGAACTATGGCTACACCTTC. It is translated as CASSEGQGNYGYTF.

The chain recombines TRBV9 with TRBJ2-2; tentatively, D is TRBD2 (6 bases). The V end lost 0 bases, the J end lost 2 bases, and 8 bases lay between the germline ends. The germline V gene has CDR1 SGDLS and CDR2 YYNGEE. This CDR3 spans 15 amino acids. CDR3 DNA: TGTGCCAGCAGCGTAGGTGGACTAAACACCGGGGAGCTGTTTTTT. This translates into CASSVGGLNTGELFF.

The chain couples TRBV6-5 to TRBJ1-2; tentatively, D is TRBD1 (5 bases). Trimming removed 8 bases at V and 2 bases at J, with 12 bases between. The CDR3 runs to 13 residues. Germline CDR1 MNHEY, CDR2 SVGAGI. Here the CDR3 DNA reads TGTGCCAGCGCTAGGGCAGGGAACTATGGCTACACCTTC. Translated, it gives CASARAGNYGYTF.

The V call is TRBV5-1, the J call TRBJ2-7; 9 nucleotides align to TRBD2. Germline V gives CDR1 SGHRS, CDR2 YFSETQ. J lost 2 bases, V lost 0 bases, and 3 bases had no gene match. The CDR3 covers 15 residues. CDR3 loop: CASSLDLAGTYEQYF. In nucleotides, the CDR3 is TGCGCCAGCAGCTTGGACCTAGCGGGGACCTACGAGCAGTACTTC.

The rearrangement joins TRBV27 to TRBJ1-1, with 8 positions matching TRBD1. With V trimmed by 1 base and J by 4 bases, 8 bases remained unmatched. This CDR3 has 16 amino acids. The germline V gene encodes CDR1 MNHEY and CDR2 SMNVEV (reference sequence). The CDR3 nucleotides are TGTGCCAGCAGTTTATTGCAGGGGGCGCTTAGCACTGAAGCTTTCTTT. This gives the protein CASSLLQGALSTEAFF.

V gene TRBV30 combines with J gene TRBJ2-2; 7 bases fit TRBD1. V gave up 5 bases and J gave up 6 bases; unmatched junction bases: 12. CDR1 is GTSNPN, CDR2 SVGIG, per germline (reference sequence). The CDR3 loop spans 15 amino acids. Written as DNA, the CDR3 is TGTGCCTGGGGCCCACAGGGGATTCGCGCCGGGGAGCTGTTTTTT. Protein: CAWGPQGIRAGELFF.

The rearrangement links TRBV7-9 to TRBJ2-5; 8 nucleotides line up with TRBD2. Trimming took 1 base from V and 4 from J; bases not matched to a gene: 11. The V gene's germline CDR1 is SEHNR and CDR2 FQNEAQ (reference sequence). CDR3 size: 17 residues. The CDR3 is CASSLGGGGTQRETQYF. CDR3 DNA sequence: TGTGCCAGCAGCTTAGGAGGCGGGGGGACCCAACGAGAGACCCAGTACTTC.

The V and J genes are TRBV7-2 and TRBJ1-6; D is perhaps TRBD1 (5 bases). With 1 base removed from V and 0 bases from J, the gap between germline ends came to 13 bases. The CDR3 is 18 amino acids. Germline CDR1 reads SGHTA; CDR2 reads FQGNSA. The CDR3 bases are TGTGCCAGCAGCTTAGTCCTGGGGGGGAGCTCCTATAATTCACCCCTCCACTTT. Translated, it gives CASSLVLGGSSYNSPLHF.

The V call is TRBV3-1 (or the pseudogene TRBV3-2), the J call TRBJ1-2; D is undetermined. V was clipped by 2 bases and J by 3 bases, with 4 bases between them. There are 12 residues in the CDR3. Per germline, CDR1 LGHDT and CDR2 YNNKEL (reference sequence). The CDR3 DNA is TGTGCCAGCAGCCAATCAGACTATGGCTACACCTTC. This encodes CASSQSDYGYTF.

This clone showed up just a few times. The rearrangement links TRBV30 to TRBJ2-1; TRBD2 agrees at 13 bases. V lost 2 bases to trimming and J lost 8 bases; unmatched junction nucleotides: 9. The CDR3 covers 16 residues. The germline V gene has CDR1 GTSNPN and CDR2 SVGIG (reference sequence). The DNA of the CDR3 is TGTGCCTGGAGTCGGAGACTAGCGGGGGGAGGTGATGAGCAGTTCTTC. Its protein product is CAWSRRLAGGGDEQFF.

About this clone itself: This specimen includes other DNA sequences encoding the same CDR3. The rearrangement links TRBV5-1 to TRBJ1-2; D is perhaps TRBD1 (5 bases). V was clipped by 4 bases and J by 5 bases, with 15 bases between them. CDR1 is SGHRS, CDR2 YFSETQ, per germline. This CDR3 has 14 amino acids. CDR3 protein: CASSLPLEGYGYTF. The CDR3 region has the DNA TGCGCCAGCAGCCTCCCTTTGGAGGGGTATGGCTACACCTTC.

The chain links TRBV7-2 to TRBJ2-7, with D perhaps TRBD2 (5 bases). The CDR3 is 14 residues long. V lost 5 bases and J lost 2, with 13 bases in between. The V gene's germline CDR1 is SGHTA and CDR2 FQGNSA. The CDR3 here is CASSPPLAPYEQYF. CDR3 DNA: TGTGCCAGCAGCCCACCCCTAGCCCCCTACGAGCAGTACTTC.

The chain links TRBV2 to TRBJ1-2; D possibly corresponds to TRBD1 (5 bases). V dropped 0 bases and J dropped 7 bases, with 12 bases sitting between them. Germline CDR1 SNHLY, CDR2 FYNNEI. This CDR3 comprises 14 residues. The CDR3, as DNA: TGTGCCAGCAGTGAAGCGGGGGGTATGACTGGCTACACCTTC. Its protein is CASSEAGGMTGYTF.